This record covers a single T cell receptor (beta chain). Germline values: CDR1 SNHLY, CDR2 FYNNEI. V gave up 7 bases and J gave up 3 bases, with 18 bases separating them. This CDR3 is built from 15 residues. This specimen belongs to a study of blood T cell repertoires in COVID-19. Study at large: The cDNA or gDNA used as material had been derived from T cells, B-cell-depleted T cells, or PBMCs.

The authors' processing: Estimates of nucleated cell counts were drawn from the amplification of reference gene primers. Profiling relied on immunoSEQ multiplex PCR, and the TCRdb table lists in-frame clones only, not all of them. The V and J calls and clone size are taken from that table; D and trimming were inferred from the DNA. The sample lists some 220,000 clones, about 79% seen once, with 9.7% in the top ten. The genes are TRBV2 and TRBJ2-5, with a tentative D call TRBD2 (6 bases). This clonotype was obtained from a man aged 50-60 years with active or convalescent COVID-19. The sample consisted of peripheral blood. CDR3: CASNRRFSGEETQYF. Here the CDR3 DNA reads TGTGCCAGCAACCGAAGGTTCTCGGGGGAAGAGACCCAGTACTTC.